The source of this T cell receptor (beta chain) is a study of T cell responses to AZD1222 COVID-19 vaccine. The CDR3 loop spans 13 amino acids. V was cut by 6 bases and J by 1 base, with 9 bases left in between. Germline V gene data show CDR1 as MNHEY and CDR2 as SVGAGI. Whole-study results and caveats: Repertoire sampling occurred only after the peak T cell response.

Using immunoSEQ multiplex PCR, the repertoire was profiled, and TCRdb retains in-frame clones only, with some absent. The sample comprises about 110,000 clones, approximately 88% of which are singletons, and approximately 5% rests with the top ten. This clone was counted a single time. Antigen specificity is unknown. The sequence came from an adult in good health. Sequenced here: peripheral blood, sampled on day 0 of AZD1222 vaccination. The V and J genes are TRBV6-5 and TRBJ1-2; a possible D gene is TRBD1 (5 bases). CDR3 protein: CASSTGGNYGYTF. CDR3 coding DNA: TGTGCCAGCAGCACAGGCGGTAACTATGGCTACACCTTC.